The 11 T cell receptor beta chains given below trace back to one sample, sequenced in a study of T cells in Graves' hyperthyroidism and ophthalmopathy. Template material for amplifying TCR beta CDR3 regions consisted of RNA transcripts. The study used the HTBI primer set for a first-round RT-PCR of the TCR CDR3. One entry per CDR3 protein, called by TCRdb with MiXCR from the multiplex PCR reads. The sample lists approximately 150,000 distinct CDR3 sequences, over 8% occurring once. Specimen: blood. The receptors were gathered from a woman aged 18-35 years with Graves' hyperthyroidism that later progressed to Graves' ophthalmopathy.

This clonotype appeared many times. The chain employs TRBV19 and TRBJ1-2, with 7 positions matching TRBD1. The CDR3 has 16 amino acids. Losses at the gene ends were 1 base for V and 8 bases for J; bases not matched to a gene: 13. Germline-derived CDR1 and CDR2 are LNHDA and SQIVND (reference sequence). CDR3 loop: CASSIVARGLERGYTF. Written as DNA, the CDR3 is TGTGCCAGTAGTATAGTCGCCAGGGGGTTGGAGCGAGGCTACACCTTC.

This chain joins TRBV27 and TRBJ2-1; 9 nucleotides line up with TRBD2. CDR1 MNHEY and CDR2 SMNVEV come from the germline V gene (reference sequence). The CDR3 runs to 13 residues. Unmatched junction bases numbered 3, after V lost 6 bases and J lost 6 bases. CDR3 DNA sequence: TGTGCCAGCAGCGCGGGGGGGCCCAATGAGCAGTTCTTC. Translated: CASSAGGPNEQFF.

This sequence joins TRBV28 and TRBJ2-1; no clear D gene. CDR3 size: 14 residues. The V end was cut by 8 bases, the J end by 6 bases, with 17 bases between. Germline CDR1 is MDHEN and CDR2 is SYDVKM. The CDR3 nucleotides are TGTGCCAGCCACCCTCTTTCGGAATTCAATGAGCAGTTCTTC. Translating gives CASHPLSEFNEQFF.

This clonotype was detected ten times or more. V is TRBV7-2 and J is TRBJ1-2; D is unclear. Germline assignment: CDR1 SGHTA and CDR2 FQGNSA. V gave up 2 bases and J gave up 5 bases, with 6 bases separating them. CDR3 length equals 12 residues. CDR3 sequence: CASSLSHYGYTF. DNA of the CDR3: TGTGCCAGCAGCTTATCGCATTATGGCTACACCTTC. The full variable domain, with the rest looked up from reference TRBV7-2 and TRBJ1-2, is GAGVSQSPSNKVTEKGKDVELRCDPISGHTALYWYRQSLGQGLEFLIYFQGNSAPDKSGLPSDRFSAERTGGSVSTLTIQRTQQEDSAVYLCASSLSHYGYTFGSGTRLTVV.

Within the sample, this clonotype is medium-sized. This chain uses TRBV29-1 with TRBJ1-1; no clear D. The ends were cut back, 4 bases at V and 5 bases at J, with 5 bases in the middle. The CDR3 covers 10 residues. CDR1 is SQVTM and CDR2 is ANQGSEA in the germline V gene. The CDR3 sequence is CSVVRTEAFF. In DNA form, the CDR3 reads TGCAGCGTTGTCAGAACTGAAGCTTTCTTT.

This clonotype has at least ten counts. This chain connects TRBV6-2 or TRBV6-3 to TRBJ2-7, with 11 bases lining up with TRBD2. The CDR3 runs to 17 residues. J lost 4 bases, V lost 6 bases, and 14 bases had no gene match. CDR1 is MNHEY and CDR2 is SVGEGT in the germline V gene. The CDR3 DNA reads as TGTGCCAGCAGGACTGATCCTACTAGCGGGAGAGTTTACGAGCAGTACTTC. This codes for CASRTDPTSGRVYEQYF.

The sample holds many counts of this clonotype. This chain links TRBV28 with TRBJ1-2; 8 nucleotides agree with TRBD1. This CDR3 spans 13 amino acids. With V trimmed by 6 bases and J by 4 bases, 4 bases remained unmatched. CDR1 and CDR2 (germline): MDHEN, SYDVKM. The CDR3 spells CASSAGGSYGYTF. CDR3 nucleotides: TGTGCCAGCAGCGCAGGGGGCAGCTATGGCTACACCTTC.

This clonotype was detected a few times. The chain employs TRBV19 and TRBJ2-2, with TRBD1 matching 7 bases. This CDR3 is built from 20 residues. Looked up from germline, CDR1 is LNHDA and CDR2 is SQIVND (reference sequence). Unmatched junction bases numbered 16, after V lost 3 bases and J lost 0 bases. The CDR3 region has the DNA TGTGCCAGTAGTATGCTCACCCCCCCGACAGGGCCGACGAACACCGGGGAGCTGTTTTTT. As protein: CASSMLTPPTGPTNTGELFF.

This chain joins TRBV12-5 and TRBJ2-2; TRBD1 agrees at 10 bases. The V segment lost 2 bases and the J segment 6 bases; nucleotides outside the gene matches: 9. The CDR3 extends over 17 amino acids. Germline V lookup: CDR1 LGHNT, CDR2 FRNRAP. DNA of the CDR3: TGTGCTAGTGGTTTGAATCCGGGACAGGGGAGATCCGGGGAGCTGTTTTTT. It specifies CASGLNPGQGRSGELFF.

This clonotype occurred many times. CDR3 loop: CASSLGVITDTQYF. CDR3 DNA: TGCGCCAGCAGCTTGGGCGTAATCACAGATACGCAGTATTTT. The V call is TRBV5-1, the J call TRBJ2-3; D gene unclear. From germline, CDR1 is SGHRS and CDR2 YFSETQ. With 0 bases removed from V and 2 bases from J, the gap between germline ends came to 7 bases. There are 14 residues in the CDR3.

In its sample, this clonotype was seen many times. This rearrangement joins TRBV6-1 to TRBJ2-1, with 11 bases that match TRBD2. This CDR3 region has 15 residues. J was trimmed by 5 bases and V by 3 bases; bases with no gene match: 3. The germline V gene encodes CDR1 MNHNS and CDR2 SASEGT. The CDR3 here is CASSETSGTHNEQFF. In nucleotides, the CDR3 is TGTGCCAGCAGTGAGACTAGCGGGACTCACAATGAGCAGTTCTTC.